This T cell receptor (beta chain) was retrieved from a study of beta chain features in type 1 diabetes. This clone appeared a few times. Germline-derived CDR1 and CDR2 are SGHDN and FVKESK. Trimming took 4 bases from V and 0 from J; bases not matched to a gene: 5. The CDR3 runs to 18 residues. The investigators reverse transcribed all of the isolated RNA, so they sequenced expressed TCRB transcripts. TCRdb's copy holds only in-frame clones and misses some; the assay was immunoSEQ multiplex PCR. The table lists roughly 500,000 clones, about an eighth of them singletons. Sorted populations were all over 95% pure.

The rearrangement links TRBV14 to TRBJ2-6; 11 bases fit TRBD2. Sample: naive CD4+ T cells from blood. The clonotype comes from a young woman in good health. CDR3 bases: TGTGCCAGCAGCCCAGGACTAGCGGGCCGCTCTGGGGCCAACGTCCTGACTTTC. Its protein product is CASSPGLAGRSGANVLTF. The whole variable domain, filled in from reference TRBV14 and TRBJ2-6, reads EAGVTQFPSHSVIEKGQTVTLRCDPISGHDNLYWYRRVMGKEIKFLLHFVKESKQDESGMPNNRFLAERTGGTYSTLKVQPAELEDSGVYFCASSPGLAGRSGANVLTFGAGSRLTVL.